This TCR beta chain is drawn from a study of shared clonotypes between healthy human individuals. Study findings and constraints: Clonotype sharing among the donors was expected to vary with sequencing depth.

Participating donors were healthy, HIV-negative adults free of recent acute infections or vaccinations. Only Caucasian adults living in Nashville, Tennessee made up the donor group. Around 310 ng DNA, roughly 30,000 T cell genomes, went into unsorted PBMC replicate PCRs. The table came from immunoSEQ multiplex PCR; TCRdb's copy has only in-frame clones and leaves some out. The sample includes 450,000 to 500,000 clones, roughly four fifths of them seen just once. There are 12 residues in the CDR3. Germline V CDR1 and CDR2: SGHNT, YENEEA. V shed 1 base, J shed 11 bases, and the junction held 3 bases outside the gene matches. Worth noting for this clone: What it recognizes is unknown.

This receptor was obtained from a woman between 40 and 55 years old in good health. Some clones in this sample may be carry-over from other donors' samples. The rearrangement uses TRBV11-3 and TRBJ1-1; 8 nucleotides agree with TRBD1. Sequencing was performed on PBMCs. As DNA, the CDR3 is TGTGCCAGCAGCTTAGGGACAGGGTCGGCTTTCTTT. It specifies CASSLGTGSAFF.